These T cell receptor beta chains were read from a single sample in a study of blood T cells in healthy people across ages. TCRdb fed the 5' RACE reads into MiXCR, producing one record per CDR3 protein. The top ten hold 20% to 25% of the sample, which has about a million distinct CDR3 sequences, approximately 50% seen once. The sequenced sample was blood. These receptors all come from a woman aged 55-69 years in good health. CDR3s leave out the opening cysteine and the closing phenylalanine or tryptophan. Each record gives: J gene, V gene, CDR3 protein.

j_gene: TRBJ2-7
v_gene: TRBV29-1
CDR3aa: SVASGSSYEQY

j_gene: .
v_gene: TRBV15
CDR3aa: ATSSSRLSGETQY

j_gene: TRBJ2-5
v_gene: TRBV4-2
CDR3aa: ASSPKAGGETQY

j_gene: TRBJ1-2
v_gene: TRBV4-2
CDR3aa: ASSLPGYNYGYT

j_gene: TRBJ2-7
v_gene: TRBV12-3/TRBV12-4
CDR3aa: ASSGWATSYEQY

j_gene: TRBJ2-1
v_gene: TRBV20-1
CDR3aa: SALDRATYNEQF

j_gene: TRBJ1-4
v_gene: TRBV7-6
CDR3aa: ASSSHRVEKLF

j_gene: TRBJ2-3
v_gene: TRBV27
CDR3aa: ASSSKGADTQY

j_gene: TRBJ1-4
v_gene: TRBV20-1
CDR3aa: SASLTGRINEKLF

j_gene: TRBJ1-2
v_gene: TRBV10-2
CDR3aa: ASEGRGQANYGYT

j_gene: TRBJ2-1
v_gene: TRBV28
CDR3aa: ASSSPSLAGNEQF

j_gene: TRBJ2-1
v_gene: TRBV6-4
CDR3aa: ASSRDTGNEQF

j_gene: TRBJ2-1
v_gene: TRBV19
CDR3aa: ASSIKRSSYNEQF

j_gene: TRBJ2-1
v_gene: TRBV12-3/TRBV12-4
CDR3aa: ASSPKIGTSGTTWQF

j_gene: TRBJ2-7
v_gene: TRBV27
CDR3aa: ASSLFPGQINEQY

j_gene: TRBJ2-7
v_gene: TRBV27
CDR3aa: ASSARDRSYEQY

j_gene: TRBJ2-3
v_gene: TRBV20-1
CDR3aa: SARASGMGDTQY

j_gene: TRBJ2-7
v_gene: TRBV10-2
CDR3aa: ASAEPTGALNGGYEQY

j_gene: TRBJ1-4
v_gene: TRBV4-1
CDR3aa: ASRPTGKVEKLF

j_gene: TRBJ2-4
v_gene: TRBV7-2
CDR3aa: ASRDTGGGNIQY

j_gene: TRBJ2-1
v_gene: TRBV7-2
CDR3aa: ASSLNPGLGF

j_gene: TRBJ1-5
v_gene: TRBV27
CDR3aa: ASSPNRNNQPQH

j_gene: TRBJ2-1
v_gene: TRBV12-3/TRBV12-4
CDR3aa: ASSTASMRNEQF

j_gene: TRBJ2-3
v_gene: TRBV10-3
CDR3aa: ATSTTDTQY

j_gene: TRBJ1-6
v_gene: TRBV20-1
CDR3aa: SAREGLYNSPLH

j_gene: .
v_gene: TRBV7-9
CDR3aa: ASSSTTEYNEQY

j_gene: TRBJ2-6
v_gene: TRBV9
CDR3aa: ASSVGTGLSGANVLT

j_gene: TRBJ2-1
v_gene: TRBV20-1
CDR3aa: SAPSNNEQF